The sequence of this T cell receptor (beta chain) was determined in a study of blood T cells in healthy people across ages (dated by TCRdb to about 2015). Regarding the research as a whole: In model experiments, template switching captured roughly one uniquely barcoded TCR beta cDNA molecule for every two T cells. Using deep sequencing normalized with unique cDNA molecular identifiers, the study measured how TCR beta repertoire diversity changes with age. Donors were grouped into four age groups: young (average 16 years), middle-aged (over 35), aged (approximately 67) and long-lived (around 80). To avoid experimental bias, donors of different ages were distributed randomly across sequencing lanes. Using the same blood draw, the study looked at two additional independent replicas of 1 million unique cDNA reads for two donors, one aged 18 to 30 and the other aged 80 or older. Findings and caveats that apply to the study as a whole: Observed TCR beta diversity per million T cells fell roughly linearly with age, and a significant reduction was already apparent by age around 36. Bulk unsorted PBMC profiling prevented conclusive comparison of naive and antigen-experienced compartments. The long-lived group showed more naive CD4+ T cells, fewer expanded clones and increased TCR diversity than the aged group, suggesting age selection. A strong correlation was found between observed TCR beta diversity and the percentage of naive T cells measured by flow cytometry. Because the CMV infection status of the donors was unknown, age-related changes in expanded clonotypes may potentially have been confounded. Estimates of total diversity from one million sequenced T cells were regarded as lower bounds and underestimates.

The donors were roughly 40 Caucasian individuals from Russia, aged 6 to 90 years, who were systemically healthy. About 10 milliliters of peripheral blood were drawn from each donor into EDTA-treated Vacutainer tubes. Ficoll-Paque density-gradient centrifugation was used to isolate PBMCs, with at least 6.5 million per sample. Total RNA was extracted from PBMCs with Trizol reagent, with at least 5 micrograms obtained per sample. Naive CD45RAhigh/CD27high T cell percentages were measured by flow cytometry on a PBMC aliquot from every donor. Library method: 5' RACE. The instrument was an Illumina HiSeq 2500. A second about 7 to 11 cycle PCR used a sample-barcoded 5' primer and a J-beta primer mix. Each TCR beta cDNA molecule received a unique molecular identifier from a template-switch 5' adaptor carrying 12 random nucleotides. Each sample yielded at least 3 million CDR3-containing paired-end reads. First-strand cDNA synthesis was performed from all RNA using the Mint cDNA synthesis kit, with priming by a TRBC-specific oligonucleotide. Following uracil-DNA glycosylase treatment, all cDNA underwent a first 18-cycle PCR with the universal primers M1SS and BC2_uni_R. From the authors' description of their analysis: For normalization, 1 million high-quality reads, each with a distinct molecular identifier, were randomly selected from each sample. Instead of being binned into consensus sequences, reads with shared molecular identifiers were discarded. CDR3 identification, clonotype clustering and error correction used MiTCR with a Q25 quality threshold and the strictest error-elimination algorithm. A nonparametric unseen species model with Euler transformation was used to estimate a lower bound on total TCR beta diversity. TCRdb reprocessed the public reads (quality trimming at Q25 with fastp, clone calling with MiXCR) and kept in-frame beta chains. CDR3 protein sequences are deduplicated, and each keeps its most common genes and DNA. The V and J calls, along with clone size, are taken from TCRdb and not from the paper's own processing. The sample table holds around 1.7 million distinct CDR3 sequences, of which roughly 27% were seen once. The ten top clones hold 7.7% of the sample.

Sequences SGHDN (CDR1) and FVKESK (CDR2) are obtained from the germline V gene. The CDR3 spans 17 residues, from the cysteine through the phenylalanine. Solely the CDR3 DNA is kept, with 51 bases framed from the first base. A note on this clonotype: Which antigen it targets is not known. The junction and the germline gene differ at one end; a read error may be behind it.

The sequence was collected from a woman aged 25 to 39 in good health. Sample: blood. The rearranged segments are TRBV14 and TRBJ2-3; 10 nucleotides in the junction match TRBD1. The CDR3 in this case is CAGSQEEDRGDTDTQYF. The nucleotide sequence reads TGTGCCGGCAGCCAAGAAGAGGACAGGGGGGACACAGATACGCAGTATTTT.